These T cell receptor beta chains were read from a single sample in a study of control samples from healthy donors and cancer patients. Assay used: immunoSEQ multiplex PCR; TCRdb lists only in-frame clones, some missing. The sample carries 190,000 or so clones, 85% to 95% recorded once. Sequencing input: blood. The receptor source for this set is a man between 18 and 35 years old in good health. CDR3s include the opening cysteine and the closing phenylalanine or tryptophan. A D gene is named only where the DNA matches it firmly. Not all rows give a size; the values are once, few, many and, for expanded clones, a class.

TRBJ1-2 TRBV7-9 few . CASSEDSLRGYTF TGTGCCAGCAGCGAAGACAGCCTTAGAGGCTACACCTTC
TRBJ2-1 TRBV5-1 once TRBD1 CASSFWDRGYNEQFF TGCGCCAGCAGCTTCTGGGACAGGGGTTACAATGAGCAGTTCTTC
TRBJ1-2 TRBV11-2 . TRBD1 CASSLGRDRGDGYTF TGTGCCAGCAGCTTAGGCCGGGACAGGGGGGATGGCTACACCTTC
TRBJ2-5 TRBV18 . . CASSRQTQETQYF TGTGCCAGCTCCCGGCAGACTCAAGAGACCCAGTACTTC
TRBJ2-1 TRBV19 . . CASTNDQGYEQFF TGTGCCAGTACCAATGACCAGGGTTATGAGCAGTTCTTC
TRBJ2-7 TRBV14 . . CASSPSRETYEQYF TGTGCCAGCAGCCCTTCTCGGGAAACCTACGAGCAGTACTTC
TRBJ1-3 TRBV30 . . CAWSDSSSGNTIYF TGTGCCTGGAGTGACAGCAGCTCTGGAAACACCATATATTTT
TRBJ2-1 TRBV5-5 . TRBD1 CASSRGGLTGSYNEQFF TGTGCCAGCAGCCGAGGGGGCCTGACAGGGAGTTACAATGAGCAGTTCTTC
TRBJ1-2 TRBV5-5 . . CASSQYQIDYGYTF TGTGCCAGCAGCCAATATCAGATAGACTATGGCTACACCTTC
TRBJ1-1 TRBV12-3/TRBV12-4 . TRBD1 CASNPQGVKAFF TGTGCCAGCAATCCTCAGGGGGTAAAAGCTTTCTTT
TRBJ1-5 TRBV19 . . CASSIGGSNQPQHF TGTGCCAGTAGTATTGGAGGGAGCAATCAGCCCCAGCATTTT
TRBJ1-2 TRBV2 once TRBD1 CASPDRVGGGYTF TGTGCCAGCCCGGACAGGGTTGGGGGTGGCTACACCTTC
TRBJ2-2 TRBV11-3 . . CASSFSGGNTGELFF TGTGCCAGCAGCTTCTCCGGGGGAAACACCGGGGAGCTGTTTTTT
TRBJ2-1 TRBV11-2 few . CASRPPGDDEQFF TGTGCCAGCAGGCCCCCGGGGGACGATGAGCAGTTCTTC
TRBJ2-7 TRBV12-5 . TRBD1 CASGLTRDRDAEQYF TGTGCTAGTGGTTTGACCCGGGACAGGGATGCCGAGCAGTACTTC
TRBJ2-1 TRBV27 . TRBD1 CASSPIGGTGGRYEQFF TGTGCCAGCAGTCCTATTGGAGGGACAGGGGGCCGGTATGAGCAGTTCTTC
TRBJ2-4 TRBV5-1 . TRBD1 CASRSAGTGGLDIQYF TGCGCCAGCAGATCCGCCGGGACAGGGGGTTTGGACATTCAGTACTTC
TRBJ2-5 TRBV5-4 . TRBD1 CASSPRDSQETQYF TGTGCCAGCAGCCCCCGGGACAGCCAAGAGACCCAGTACTTC
TRBJ1-5 TRBV18 . . CASSGGGNQPQHF TGTGCCAGCTCCGGGGGGGGGAATCAGCCCCAGCATTTT
TRBJ1-4 TRBV7-8 . TRBD1 CASSPDRINEKLFF TGTGCCAGCAGCCCGGACAGGATTAATGAAAAACTGTTTTTT
TRBJ1-3 TRBV21-1 . . CASSKARSGRISGNTIYF TGTGCCAGCAGCAAAGCTCGGTCGGGACGAATATCTGGAAACACCATATATTTT
TRBJ1-1 TRBV7-6 . . CASSLVAGDTEAFF TGTGCCAGCAGCTTAGTTGCGGGGGACACTGAAGCTTTCTTT
TRBJ1-6 TRBV6-4 once . CASSPGLGNSPLHF TGTGCCAGCAGTCCGGGACTGGGAAATTCACCCCTCCACTTT
TRBJ1-1 TRBV7-8 . . CASSLPPTEAFF TGTGCCAGCAGCTTACCCCCCACTGAAGCTTTCTTT
TRBJ2-1 TRBV7-3 . TRBD2 CASSSSGEGNEQFF TGTGCCAGCAGCTCCAGCGGGGAGGGGAATGAGCAGTTCTTC
TRBJ1-1 TRBV19 . . CASSMGPYGTEAFF TGTGCCAGTAGTATGGGGCCTTACGGCACTGAAGCTTTCTTT
TRBJ2-3 TRBV6-5 . . CASSLVGVGDTQYF TGTGCCAGCTCACTCGTCGGGGTCGGAGATACGCAGTATTTT
TRBJ1-5 TRBV19 . . CASSIEMGIGNQPQHF TGTGCCAGTAGTATCGAAATGGGCATAGGCAATCAGCCCCAGCATTTT
TRBJ1-1 TRBV2 . TRBD1 CASVSPGQTTFEAFF TGTGCCAGCGTGAGCCCGGGACAGACTACGTTTGAAGCTTTCTTT
TRBJ2-7 TRBV2 . . CASRGGGSYEQYF TGTGCCAGCCGAGGAGGGGGGTCGTACGAGCAGTACTTC
TRBJ2-5 TRBV10-3 . TRBD2 CAISTTSGGAQETQYF TGTGCCATCAGCACTACTAGCGGGGGGGCCCAAGAGACCCAGTACTTC
TRBJ2-5 TRBV11-2 . TRBD1 CASSPPGQGWKTQYF TGTGCCAGCAGCCCCCCGGGACAGGGCTGGAAGACCCAGTACTTC
TRBJ2-2 TRBV4-1 . . CASSPPNTGELFF TGCGCCAGCAGCCCCCCCAACACCGGGGAGCTGTTTTTT
TRBJ1-2 TRBV2 . TRBD1 CASSDRTGGYGYTF TGTGCCAGCAGTGACAGGACAGGAGGCTATGGCTACACCTTC
TRBJ2-7 TRBV11-2 . . CASSLDRGRRSNEQYF TGTGCCAGCAGCTTAGATCGCGGTCGGAGGAGCAACGAGCAGTACTTC
TRBJ1-1 TRBV3-1/TRBV3-2 . . CASSTMNTEAFF TGTGCCAGCAGCACTATGAACACTGAAGCTTTCTTT
TRBJ1-2 TRBV6-1 . . CASSEGTADYGYTF TGTGCCAGCAGTGAAGGGACTGCGGACTATGGCTACACCTTC
TRBJ2-4 TRBV28 . . CASSLRASKNIQYF TGTGCCAGCAGTTTAAGGGCATCCAAAAACATTCAGTACTTC
TRBJ2-1 TRBV7-9 . TRBD2 CASSLGTTFDDEQFF TGTGCCAGCAGCCTCGGGACTACATTTGACGATGAGCAGTTCTTC
TRBJ1-4 TRBV30 . . CAWSLGLTPEKLFF TGTGCCTGGAGTCTTGGACTGACTCCTGAAAAACTGTTTTTT
TRBJ2-5 TRBV7-7 . TRBD2 CASTRSGGAQETQYF TGTGCCAGCACCCGAAGCGGGGGGGCCCAAGAGACCCAGTACTTC
TRBJ2-4 TRBV5-4 . . CASSLDGNIQYF TGTGCCAGCAGCTTGGACGGAAACATTCAGTACTTC
TRBJ2-1 TRBV5-1 . . CASSRGLPVVSNEQFF TGCGCCAGCAGCCGGGGACTGCCAGTAGTGTCCAATGAGCAGTTCTTC